The rows below give T cell receptor beta chains drawn from one sample of a study of Ad26.COV2.S vaccination and SARS-CoV-2 variants. Measured with immunoSEQ multiplex PCR; TCRdb has only the in-frame clones, and not every one. The sample has about 350,000 clones, 88% seen once; the top ten hold 5.5% to 7%. Material: peripheral blood, obtained in a trial of Ad26.COV2.S vaccine versus placebo. The source is a person between 18 and 65 years old who received the Ad26.COV2.S COVID-19 vaccine or a placebo. The CDR3 runs from the conserved cysteine through the conserved F or W. The order of the fields is V gene, J gene, clone size, D gene, CDR3 DNA, CDR3 protein. D genes are given only for firm matches. Only some rows state a clone size, as once, few, many or a class for expanded clones.

>TRBV27|TRBJ2-3|NA|NA
TGTGCCAGCAGTCGCTCAGGCGTGGCAGCGGACAACACAGATACGCAGTATTTT
CASSRSGVAADNTDTQYF
>TRBV28|TRBJ1-1|NA|NA
TGTGCCAGCAGTTTCATTGTCTGGTTAGCTTTCTTT
CASSFIVWLAFF
>TRBV6-5|TRBJ1-1|NA|NA
TGTGCCAGCACTCCAACAGGGATGAACACTGAAGCTTTCTTT
CASTPTGMNTEAFF
>TRBV28|TRBJ2-7|NA|TRBD1
TGTGCCAGCAATCCACCCCGACAGGGGGGGACCTACGAGCAGTACTTC
CASNPPRQGGTYEQYF
>TRBV9|TRBJ2-3|NA|NA
TGTGCCAGCAACCCGTGGGGCACAGATACGCAGTATTTT
CASNPWGTDTQYF
>TRBV10-1|TRBJ2-4|few|NA
TGCGCCAGCAGTCCACCGACAGTGTTGGCCAAAAACATTCAGTACTTC
CASSPPTVLAKNIQYF
>TRBV6-2/TRBV6-3|TRBJ2-1|many|TRBD2
TGTGCCAGCAGTTACCTTGCTAGCGGGGGGAATTACAATGAGCAGTTCTTC
CASSYLASGGNYNEQFF
>TRBV5-1|TRBJ2-7|NA|TRBD1
TGCGCCAGCAGCCCCGACAGGGCCCGCTCCTACGAGCAGTACTTC
CASSPDRARSYEQYF
>TRBV11-2|TRBJ2-7|NA|NA
TGTGCCAGCAGCTTAACCAGGGGTTACGAGCAGTACTTC
CASSLTRGYEQYF
>TRBV4-3|TRBJ1-4|NA|NA
TGCGCCAGCAGCCAAGAATACAGACGGGAAAAACTGTTTTTT
CASSQEYRREKLFF
>TRBV19|TRBJ2-5|NA|NA
TGTGCCAGTAGTATCCCGACAGGGAGGGGCTGGACCCAGTACTTC
CASSIPTGRGWTQYF
>TRBV13|TRBJ2-7|NA|NA
TGTGCCAGCAGCTTAGGGCGGGGGCAACTCGACGAGCAGTACTTC
CASSLGRGQLDEQYF
>TRBV7-2|TRBJ1-1|NA|TRBD1
TGTGCCAGCGGGAGGGACAGGGGATCCATGAACACTGAAGCTTTCTTT
CASGRDRGSMNTEAFF
>TRBV18|TRBJ1-4|NA|NA
TGTGCCAGCTCCTCCGGACAGTCACCTAATGAAAAACTGTTTTTT
CASSSGQSPNEKLFF
>TRBV6-2/TRBV6-3|TRBJ2-7|NA|NA
TGTGCCAGCAGTTACTTTCAGACAGGGAGGGACGAGCAGTACTTC
CASSYFQTGRDEQYF
>TRBV19|TRBJ2-2|once|NA
TGTGCCAGTAAAGCCCTCACCGGGGAGCTGTTTTTT
CASKALTGELFF
>TRBV9|TRBJ2-7|NA|TRBD2
TGTGCCAGCAGCGTAGGGCTAGCGGGGACGTACGAGCAGTACTTC
CASSVGLAGTYEQYF
>TRBV29-1|TRBJ2-1|NA|TRBD2
TGCAGCGTAGGCGGACTAGCGGGAGGATCCTACAATGAGCAGTTCTTC
CSVGGLAGGSYNEQFF
>TRBV28|TRBJ1-2|NA|NA
TGTGCCAGCAGTTTACGAAACGGAGACTATGGCTACACCTTC
CASSLRNGDYGYTF
>TRBV5-4|TRBJ2-2|NA|NA
TGTGCCAGCAGCTTAAGGACACCTAACACCGGGGAGCTGTTTTTT
CASSLRTPNTGELFF
>TRBV28|TRBJ2-7|NA|NA
TGTGCCATTGCGGGGAGATACTACGAGCAGTACTTC
CAIAGRYYEQYF
>TRBV7-2|TRBJ2-7|NA|TRBD1
TGTGCCAGCAGCTTCACGCAGGGGGCAGGTGAGCAGTACTTC
CASSFTQGAGEQYF
>TRBV25-1|TRBJ2-5|NA|NA
TGTGCCAGCAGTGACAGGGGAAGCAGGGTGACCCAGTACTTC
CASSDRGSRVTQYF
>TRBV6-6|TRBJ1-3|NA|NA
TGTGCCAGCAGTTGGGGACGGGAGGGAAACACCATATATTTT
CASSWGREGNTIYF
>TRBV29-1|TRBJ2-4|NA|NA
TGCAGCGTTTTCGGTATGGGCAAAAACATTCAGTACTTC
CSVFGMGKNIQYF
>TRBV28|TRBJ2-7|NA|NA
TGTGCCAGCAGTTTTAGTGCCGGATCGACCTACGAGCAGTACTTC
CASSFSAGSTYEQYF
>TRBV30|TRBJ1-1|NA|TRBD1
TGTGCCTGGAAGGGACGACTGGGACAGGGGAACACTGAAGCTTTCTTT
CAWKGRLGQGNTEAFF
>TRBV19|TRBJ1-1|NA|NA
TGTGCCAGTAGAATAGGTTCGGCCAACACTGAAGCTTTCTTT
CASRIGSANTEAFF
>TRBV19|TRBJ2-1|NA|NA
TGTGCCAGTAGTATGTACCGGGGGCAGGTGAATGAGCAGTTCTTC
CASSMYRGQVNEQFF
>TRBV2|TRBJ2-1|once|TRBD2
TGTGCCAGCAGTGAATCCCCCCCTAGCGGGGGGCAATACAATGAGCAGTTCTTC
CASSESPPSGGQYNEQFF
>TRBV5-8|TRBJ2-7|NA|NA
TGTGCCAGCAGCCGAGATGGGCTCCCTGCCCTCGAGCAGTACTTC
CASSRDGLPALEQYF
>TRBV7-6|TRBJ2-3|NA|TRBD1
TGTGCCAGCAGCTCCCCGGGACAGACCGCAGATACGCAGTATTTT
CASSSPGQTADTQYF
>TRBV30|TRBJ2-7|few|NA
TGTGCCTGGAGTTCCGGATACGAATACGAGCAGTACTTC
CAWSSGYEYEQYF
>TRBV5-4|TRBJ2-7|NA|NA
TGTGCCAGCAGCTCCAGGGGCGAGCAGTACTTC
CASSSRGEQYF
>TRBV5-8|TRBJ1-3|NA|NA
TGTGCCAGCAGCTTGGGGGGGGCCATGGGACCGTTCTCTGGAAACACCATATATTTT
CASSLGGAMGPFSGNTIYF
>TRBV5-6|TRBJ1-5|once|TRBD1
TGTGCCAGCAGCTGGACAGGGGATGAACTCCAGCATTTT
CASSWTGDELQHF
>TRBV18|TRBJ1-1|NA|NA
TGTGCCAGCTCTCCCGACACTGAAGCTTTCTTT
CASSPDTEAFF
>TRBV2|TRBJ1-2|NA|NA
TGTGCCAGCACGGTCGGGAGGGGCGGTGGCTACACCTTC
CASTVGRGGGYTF
>TRBV19|TRBJ1-1|NA|NA
TGTGCCAGTAGTGAACAGGGTGATCGCACTGAAGCTTTCTTT
CASSEQGDRTEAFF
>TRBV11-3|TRBJ2-7|NA|TRBD1
TGTGCCAGCAGCTCGGGACAGGGGACCTACGAGCAGTACTTC
CASSSGQGTYEQYF
>TRBV30|TRBJ2-3|NA|NA
TGTGCCTGGTCTCCGGGACACTCCACAGATACGCAGTATTTT
CAWSPGHSTDTQYF
>TRBV4-1|TRBJ2-2|once|NA
TGCGCCAGCAGCCAACCGTACTGGGCTGAGATCACCGGGGAGCTGTTTTTT
CASSQPYWAEITGELFF
>TRBV7-2|TRBJ2-3|NA|NA
TGTGCCAGCAGCCCAGGGACTTTTGGTTTTACGCAGTATTTT
CASSPGTFGFTQYF
>TRBV5-1|TRBJ1-1|NA|TRBD1
TGCGCCAGCAGCGTGGGACAGGGGGCCGTGAGAGCTTTCTTT
CASSVGQGAVRAFF
>TRBV6-5|TRBJ1-5|NA|NA
TGTGCCAGCAGCCGGGACGGAAATCAGCCCCAGCATTTT
CASSRDGNQPQHF
>TRBV3-1/TRBV3-2|TRBJ1-2|NA|NA
TGTGCCAGCAGCCAAGATGAGTTCGGGGATGGCTACACCTTC
CASSQDEFGDGYTF
>TRBV11-1|TRBJ1-1|NA|NA
TGTGCCAGCAGCTTGACGGGATACACTGAAGCTTTCTTT
CASSLTGYTEAFF
>TRBV6-2/TRBV6-3|TRBJ2-7|once|NA
TGTGCCAGCAGTCACGCGGCAGTGGGGCCCTACGAGCAGTACTTC
CASSHAAVGPYEQYF
>TRBV2|TRBJ2-7|NA|TRBD1
TGTGCCAGCAGTGAGTTTAGGACAGGGGCAGACGAGCAGTACTTC
CASSEFRTGADEQYF
>TRBV14|TRBJ1-6|NA|NA
TGTGCCAGCAGCCAAGAGACAGCGAATTCACCCCTCCACTTT
CASSQETANSPLHF
>TRBV5-1|TRBJ1-2|NA|TRBD1
TGCGCCAGCAGCCCGCCGGGACAGGGGTATGGCTACACCTTC
CASSPPGQGYGYTF
>TRBV6-5|TRBJ2-1|NA|NA
TGTGCCAGCAGTTTTGCCGACAGTTCCCTCTACAATGAGCAGTTCTTC
CASSFADSSLYNEQFF
>TRBV6-4|TRBJ1-2|NA|NA
TGTGCCAGCAGCGAGGCGGCCGGAGGAGGAAACTATGGCTACACCTTC
CASSEAAGGGNYGYTF